This passage covers 18 T cell receptor beta chains from one sample sequenced in a study of blood T cell repertoires in COVID-19. Assay: immunoSEQ multiplex PCR; the TCRdb copy retains only in-frame clones and omits some. The sample consists of over 60,000 clones, roughly 82% of them appearing once. The sequenced sample consisted of peripheral blood. The receptors originated from a human donor in a cohort sampled during active COVID-19.

The gene calls are TRBV19 and TRBJ2-7; D may be TRBD2 (6 bases). The CDR3 sequence is 12 residues long. CDR1 and CDR2 (germline): LNHDA, SQIVND (reference sequence). Trimming pared 4 bases from V and 6 bases from J, leaving 10 bases between. CDR3 region: CASSNGGFEQYF. The CDR3 DNA reads as TGTGCCAGTAGTAACGGAGGGTTCGAGCAGTACTTC.

The chain combines TRBV7-9 with TRBJ2-4, with D maybe TRBD2 (5 bases). Germline V gene data show CDR1 as SEHNR and CDR2 as FQNEAQ (reference sequence). The CDR3 covers 13 residues. V shed 6 bases and J shed 9 bases, with 15 bases lying between them. CDR3 coding DNA: TGTGCCAGCAGTTATGGACCAAGCGGCATTCAGTACTTC. Translated: CASSYGPSGIQYF.

The chain employs TRBV9 and TRBJ2-2; 7 bases align to TRBD1. Trimming took 4 bases from V and 9 from J; bases not matched to a gene: 12. The CDR3 loop spans 15 amino acids. Germline V gives CDR1 SGDLS, CDR2 YYNGEE. The CDR3 region has the DNA TGTGCCAGCAGCTTGACAGGGCTCTCGGATAGGGAGCTGTTTTTT. It specifies CASSLTGLSDRELFF. Filled out from reference TRBV9 and TRBJ2-2, the complete variable domain reads DSGVTQTPKHLITATGQRVTLRCSPRSGDLSVYWYQQSLDQGLQFLIQYYNGEERAKGNILERFSAQQFPDLHSELNLSSLELGDSALYFCASSLTGLSDRELFFGEGSRLTVL.

V usage is TRBV6-6 and J usage is TRBJ2-2, with D perhaps matching TRBD1 (6 bases). CDR1 is MNHNY and CDR2 is SVGAGI in the germline V gene (reference sequence). The V end lost 4 bases, the J end lost 4 bases, and 10 bases lay between the germline ends. This CDR3 spans 14 amino acids. CDR3 DNA: TGTGCCAGCAGTTTCGGGACAACCACCGGGGAGCTGTTTTTT. Protein product: CASSFGTTTGELFF.

The CDR3 DNA follows: TGTGCCTGGAGTGGCGGCGGGGAGCTGTTTTTT. Protein sequence: CAWSGGGELFF. The chain recombines TRBV30 with TRBJ2-2; D unclear. Trimming took off 1 base at V and 7 bases at J, with 4 bases between the two ends. The germline CDR1 and CDR2 sequences are GTSNPN and SVGIG (reference sequence). The CDR3 has 11 residues.

V usage is TRBV5-1 and J usage is TRBJ2-4; weak D call: TRBD2 (5 bases). The CDR3 totals 16 residues. With 2 bases removed from V and 0 bases from J, the gap between germline ends came to 12 bases. Germline V gene sequence: CDR1 SGHRS, CDR2 YFSETQ. CDR3 nucleotides: TGCGCCAGCAGCTTCGGACGGGAACTAGCCAAAAACATTCAGTACTTC. It is translated as CASSFGRELAKNIQYF.

The chain recombines TRBV27 with TRBJ1-6; perhaps TRBD1 as D (5 bases). The germline V gene encodes CDR1 MNHEY and CDR2 SMNVEV (reference sequence). V dropped 2 bases and J dropped 9 bases, with 11 bases sitting between them. The CDR3 length is 14 residues. The DNA of the CDR3 is TGTGCCAGCAGTTTAGGGGCCCCATCTTCACCCCTCCACTTT. The encoded protein is CASSLGAPSSPLHF.

The rearrangement links TRBV2 to TRBJ1-6, with 7 bases that match TRBD1. With 6 bases clipped from V and 0 bases from J, the junction kept 11 bases outside the gene matches. The germline CDR1 and CDR2 sequences are SNHLY and FYNNEI. The CDR3 is made up of 18 amino acids. CDR3 nucleotides: TGTGCCAGCAGCACCGAGACAGGGCAGTTCTCCTATAATTCACCCCTCCACTTT. Translating gives CASSTETGQFSYNSPLHF.

The J gene is TRBJ1-6, the V gene TRBV12-5; D uncertain. V shed 5 bases and J shed 7 bases, with 12 bases lying between them. This CDR3 contains 14 residues. Germline CDR1 reads LGHNT; CDR2 reads FRNRAP. The CDR3 here is CASGTMGLNSPLHF. As DNA, the CDR3 is TGTGCTAGTGGTACCATGGGCCTGAATTCACCCCTCCACTTT.

This clone was detected only once. The chain combines TRBV3-1 (or the pseudogene TRBV3-2) with TRBJ2-7, with 8 bases aligning to TRBD1. Germline lookup yields CDR1 LGHDT and CDR2 YNNKEL (reference sequence). Unmatched junction bases numbered 11, after V lost 3 bases and J lost 1 base. This CDR3 has 17 residues. CDR3 in DNA: TGTGCCAGCAGCCACCTAAGCAGACAGGGGTTTTCCTACGAGCAGTACTTC. Translated: CASSHLSRQGFSYEQYF.

This chain links TRBV11-2 with TRBJ1-6; D uncertain. Germline V lookup: CDR1 SGHAT, CDR2 FQNNGV. The CDR3 has 14 residues. Trimming took off 6 bases at V and 7 bases at J, with 13 bases between the two ends. The CDR3 region is CASSEAGGNSPLHF. The CDR3 DNA follows: TGTGCCAGCAGTGAGGCAGGCGGGAATTCACCCCTCCACTTT.

The chain couples TRBV5-1 to TRBJ2-6; 10 positions match TRBD1. The CDR3 runs 17 residues. Germline CDR1 reads SGHRS; CDR2 reads YFSETQ. Trimming took 0 bases from V and 2 from J; bases not matched to a gene: 2. The CDR3 loop reads CASSLDGQGAGANVLTF. The CDR3 DNA reads as TGCGCCAGCAGCTTGGACGGACAGGGGGCTGGGGCCAACGTCCTGACTTTC.

The chain links TRBV19 to TRBJ1-1, with 8 bases aligning to TRBD1. Germline V gives CDR1 LNHDA, CDR2 SQIVND (reference sequence). Losses at the gene ends were 5 bases for V and 5 bases for J; bases not matched to a gene: 10. The CDR3 sequence is 15 residues long. CDR3 sequence reads: CASSSFGQGKTEAFF. Written as DNA, the CDR3 is TGTGCCAGTAGTTCCTTCGGACAGGGAAAGACTGAAGCTTTCTTT.

This rearrangement joins TRBV7-2 to TRBJ2-7; D may be TRBD2 (5 bases). Germline CDR1 is SGHTA and CDR2 is FQGNSA. This CDR3 region has 14 residues. V was pared by 5 bases and J by 2 bases, with 13 bases between. The CDR3 DNA follows: TGTGCCAGCAGCCTCGGGGTACTCGCCTACGAGCAGTACTTC. The encoded protein is CASSLGVLAYEQYF.

This clone was counted once. V usage is TRBV10-3 and J usage is TRBJ2-7; 9 nucleotides line up with TRBD1. Germline V gene lookup returns CDR1 ENHRY and CDR2 SYGVKD. J lost 7 bases, V lost 6 bases, and 7 bases had no gene match. The CDR3 spans 13 residues. CDR3 nucleotide sequence: TGTGCCATCAGGATACAGGGGGCGGGGGAGCAGTACTTC. This codes for CAIRIQGAGEQYF.

V and J are TRBV30 and TRBJ1-1, with D perhaps matching TRBD1 (6 bases). This CDR3 is 12 amino acids long. V lost 2 bases, J lost 4 bases, and 8 bases lay in between. The germline gives CDR1 GTSNPN, CDR2 SVGIG (reference sequence). CDR3 bases: TGTGCCTGGAGTAGGGGGACCACTGAAGCTTTCTTT. Protein product: CAWSRGTTEAFF.

The chain couples TRBV6-1 to TRBJ2-7; D gene ambiguous. This CDR3 comprises 13 residues. Germline loops: CDR1 MNHNS, CDR2 SASEGT. Trimming stripped 2 bases from V and 1 base from J, with 6 bases between. The CDR3 protein is CASSEQFSYEQYF. CDR3 DNA: TGTGCCAGCAGTGAACAGTTTTCCTACGAGCAGTACTTC.

The gene calls are TRBV29-1 and TRBJ1-1, with TRBD1 identical over 7 bases. Germline V gives CDR1 SQVTM, CDR2 ANQGSEA. Trimming removed 6 bases from V and 4 bases from J; junction bases left unmatched: 8. CDR3 size: 13 residues. The chain's CDR3 is CSVPGQKVTEAFF. The CDR3 DNA is TGCAGCGTCCCGGGACAGAAGGTCACTGAAGCTTTCTTT.